The 23 T cell receptor beta chains below come from one sample, sequenced in a study of regulatory T cells in long-lasting Graves disease. To make TCR beta libraries, researchers used iRepertoire HTBI primers and Arm-PCR of CDR3 regions. TCRdb fed the multiplex PCR reads into MiXCR, producing one record per CDR3 protein. The sample contains under 500,000 distinct CDR3 sequences, less than 25% of which appear only once. Time point defined: persistent/refractory GD, antithyroid drugs over 5 years with positive TRAb. After RNA was extracted from PBMCs, the TCR library was made from it. The input for sequencing was peripheral blood mononuclear cells (PBMCs), taken when the disease was refractory, from a patient treated with antithyroid drugs. These receptors originate from a female donor with Graves disease.

This clonotype was detected ten times or more. The chain carries TRBV6-4 and TRBJ2-5; D gene unclear. The CDR3 is made up of 12 amino acids. V lost 6 bases, J lost 2 bases, and 7 bases lay in between. Per germline, CDR1 MRHNA and CDR2 SNTAGT. CDR3 nucleotide sequence: TGTGCCAGCAGGGACGGTCAAGAGACCCAGTACTTC. Translating it yields CASRDGQETQYF.

The chain carries TRBV2 and TRBJ2-2, with 9 bases identical to TRBD2. The trim removed 6 bases at V and 3 bases at J, leaving 11 bases unmatched. The CDR3 is made up of 17 amino acids. From germline, CDR1 is SNHLY and CDR2 FYNNEI. DNA of the CDR3: TGTGCCAGCAGGCCCGGCGTAGCGGGAGAAGACACCGGGGAGCTGTTTTTT. It yields the protein CASRPGVAGEDTGELFF. Combining the CDR3 with reference TRBV2 and TRBJ2-2 gives the whole variable domain EPEVTQTPSHQVTQMGQEVILRCVPISNHLYFYWYRQILGQKVEFLVSFYNNEISEKSEIFDDQFSVERPDGSNFTLKIRSTKLEDSAMYFCASRPGVAGEDTGELFFGEGSRLTVL.

This clonotype was recorded at least ten times. The gene calls are TRBV6-2 or TRBV6-3 and TRBJ1-5, with D unresolved. Germline CDR1 reads MNHEY; CDR2 reads SVGEGT. The length of the CDR3 is 13 residues. With 7 bases removed from V and 3 bases from J, the gap between germline ends came to 10 bases. CDR3 amino acids: CASKNGPNQPQHF. The CDR3 DNA reads TGTGCCAGCAAGAACGGTCCCAATCAGCCCCAGCATTTT.

There are many counts of this clonotype. The V call is TRBV20-1, the J call TRBJ1-5; D not resolved. Germline CDR1 and CDR2: DFQATT and SNEGSKA (reference sequence). The CDR3 extends over 12 amino acids. With 5 bases removed from V and 6 bases from J, the gap between germline ends came to 11 bases. For the CDR3, the DNA is TGCAGTGCTGGACGGTTGGGTCAGCCCCAGCATTTT. This encodes CSAGRLGQPQHF.

V is TRBV30 and J is TRBJ2-1; TRBD2 aligns across 10 bases. CDR1 is GTSNPN, CDR2 SVGIG, per germline (reference sequence). The CDR3 extends over 15 amino acids. V lost 3 bases to trimming and J lost 9 bases; unmatched junction nucleotides: 11. The CDR3 loop reads CAWSHRLAGVGEQFF. In nucleotides, the CDR3 is TGTGCCTGGAGCCACCGGCTAGCGGGAGTAGGTGAGCAGTTCTTC.

In its sample, this clonotype was seen a few times. The V and J genes are TRBV2 and TRBJ1-5, with D maybe TRBD1 (6 bases). Per germline, CDR1 SNHLY and CDR2 FYNNEI. The CDR3 is made up of 18 amino acids. Trimming shortened V by 4 bases and J by 4 bases, and 23 bases separated the two germline ends. CDR3 in amino acids: CASSVSPGGGARNQPQHF. The CDR3 bases are TGTGCCAGCAGTGTTTCCCCCGGGGGGGGGGCGCGTAATCAGCCCCAGCATTTT.

The sample holds many counts of this clonotype. The gene calls are TRBV10-3 and TRBJ2-5; D might be TRBD2 (5 bases). V was shortened by 8 bases and J by 1 base, with 11 bases between the two germline ends. In germline, CDR1 is ENHRY, CDR2 SYGVKD. The CDR3 runs 13 residues. This CDR3 reads CAIRGAIQETQYF. The CDR3 nucleotides are TGTGCCATCCGGGGAGCTATCCAAGAGACCCAGTACTTC.

This clonotype was found a few times. The rearrangement links TRBV2 to TRBJ2-1; D uncertain. The V end lost 3 bases, the J end lost 5 bases, and 5 bases lay between the germline ends. Germline CDR1 reads SNHLY; CDR2 reads FYNNEI. The CDR3 contains 12 residues. The CDR3 loop reads CASSDRNNEQFF. As DNA, the CDR3 is TGTGCCAGCAGTGATAGGAACAATGAGCAGTTCTTC. The full variable domain, completed using reference TRBV2 and TRBJ2-1, is EPEVTQTPSHQVTQMGQEVILRCVPISNHLYFYWYRQILGQKVEFLVSFYNNEISEKSEIFDDQFSVERPDGSNFTLKIRSTKLEDSAMYFCASSDRNNEQFFGPGTRLTVL.

This clonotype was picked up many times. The CDR3 loop reads CASSQTGKGDEQYF. The CDR3 DNA sequence: TGTGCCAGCAGCCAGACAGGAAAGGGAGACGAGCAGTACTTC. The V and J genes are TRBV28 and TRBJ2-7; tentative D call: TRBD1 (6 bases). The CDR3 is 14 residues long. Germline V gives CDR1 MDHEN, CDR2 SYDVKM. V lost 6 bases and J 5 bases, leaving 17 bases between the germline ends. Supplemented by reference TRBV28 and TRBJ2-7, the full variable domain reads DVKVTQSSRYLVKRTGEKVFLECVQDMDHENMFWYRQDPGLGLRLIYFSYDVKMKEKGDIPEGYSVSREKKERFSLILESASTNQTSMYLCASSQTGKGDEQYFGPGTRLTVT.

This clonotype was observed a handful of times. The V and J genes are TRBV6-2 or TRBV6-3 and TRBJ2-2; 9 bases are a match to TRBD2. This CDR3 is 15 amino acids long. V shed 5 bases, J shed 5 bases, and the junction held 6 bases outside the gene matches. Germline CDR1 reads MNHEY; CDR2 reads SVGEGT. The CDR3 loop is CASSELAGSTGELFF. CDR3 in DNA: TGTGCCAGCAGTGAGCTAGCGGGAAGTACCGGGGAGCTGTTTTTT.

For this clonotype: A much larger clone sits a single nucleotide away, making a read error possible. The genes are TRBV11-2 and TRBJ2-4; TRBD2 matches at 13 bases. The DNA end lines up better with TRBJ2-5; the J call may be wrong. This CDR3 comprises 16 residues. From germline, CDR1 is SGHAT and CDR2 FQNNGV. This chain's CDR3 is CASGPGTSGIWETQYF. The CDR3 bases are TGTGCCAGCGGCCCGGGGACTAGCGGGATCTGGGAGACCCAGTACTTC.

At least ten counts were recorded for this clonotype. This rearrangement joins TRBV29-1 to TRBJ1-2; 8 bases are a match to TRBD1. The germline gives CDR1 SQVTM, CDR2 ANQGSEA. The CDR3 has 12 amino acids. Losses at the gene ends were 7 bases for V and 4 bases for J; bases not matched to a gene: 5. CDR3 sequence (DNA): TGCAGCGCGCGGACAGGGACCTATGGCTACACCTTC. Residues: CSARTGTYGYTF.

This clonotype has a count of ten or more. CDR3 coding DNA: TGTGCCAGCAGCGGTACTAGCCCGTTCTCCTACGAGCAGTACTTC. Protein sequence: CASSGTSPFSYEQYF. The chain links TRBV7-2 to TRBJ2-7, with a tentative D call TRBD2 (6 bases). The CDR3 sequence is 15 residues long. The germline gives CDR1 SGHTA, CDR2 FQGNSA. V was trimmed by 5 bases and J by 0 bases, leaving 14 bases between them.

The chain uses TRBV12-3 or TRBV12-4 and TRBJ1-1, with TRBD1 matching over 7 bases. The CDR3 length is 14 residues. Germline trimming cut 6 bases from V and 3 bases from J; bases unmatched to any gene: 7. CDR3: CASSHDREYTEAFF. CDR3 DNA sequence: TGTGCCAGCAGCCACGACAGGGAGTACACTGAAGCTTTCTTT.

The rearrangement joins TRBV5-1 to TRBJ2-5, with D unclear. Germline values: CDR1 SGHRS, CDR2 YFSETQ. With 1 base removed from V and 5 bases from J, the gap between germline ends came to 9 bases. CDR3 length equals 13 residues. CDR3 in amino acids: CASSLLLRETQYF. In DNA form, the CDR3 reads TGCGCCAGCAGCTTGTTACTTCGGGAGACCCAGTACTTC.

The sample holds many counts of this clonotype. The chain carries TRBV7-3 and TRBJ2-2; 10 bases are a match to TRBD2. Looked up from germline, CDR1 is SGHTA and CDR2 is FQGTGA. With 3 bases clipped from V and 5 bases from J, the junction kept 3 bases outside the gene matches. CDR3 length equals 15 residues. CDR3 residues: CASSLTSGLTGELFF. The CDR3 DNA is TGTGCCAGCAGCTTGACTAGCGGGTTAACCGGGGAGCTGTTTTTT.

The rearrangement links TRBV27 to TRBJ2-1; 9 positions match TRBD2. The CDR3 extends over 15 amino acids. Losses at the gene ends were 4 bases for V and 4 bases for J; bases not matched to a gene: 5. Looked up from germline, CDR1 is MNHEY and CDR2 is SMNVEV (reference sequence). CDR3 in amino acids: CASSSPLAGYNEQFF. Here the CDR3 DNA reads TGTGCCAGCAGTTCCCCTCTAGCGGGGTACAATGAGCAGTTCTTC.

This clonotype was seen a few times. The chain carries TRBV6-1 and TRBJ2-2; TRBD1 matches at 9 bases. Per the germline V gene, CDR1 is MNHNS and CDR2 is SASEGT. This CDR3 is built from 17 residues. V dropped 5 bases and J dropped 4; count of bases not matched to a gene: 11. The CDR3 region is CASSKTGTGRSTGELFF. The CDR3 nucleotides are TGTGCCAGCAGTAAAACCGGGACAGGGAGGAGCACCGGGGAGCTGTTTTTT.

The chain recombines TRBV18 with TRBJ2-2; TRBD2 might be the D (5 bases). V was trimmed by 2 bases and J by 5 bases, leaving 12 bases between them. The CDR3 spans 15 residues. Germline V gives CDR1 KGHSH, CDR2 LQKENI. CDR3 DNA sequence: TGTGCCAGCTCACCATTGAGGGCCCTAACCGGGGAGCTGTTTTTT. Translating gives CASSPLRALTGELFF. Supplemented by reference TRBV18 and TRBJ2-2, the full variable domain reads NAGVMQNPRHLVRRRGQEARLRCSPMKGHSHVYWYRQLPEEGLKFMVYLQKENIIDESGMPKERFSAEFPKEGPSILRIQQVVRGDSAAYFCASSPLRALTGELFFGEGSRLTVL.

This clonotype was observed a few times. The chain uses TRBV29-1 and TRBJ2-5; D is perhaps TRBD1 or TRBD2 (6 bases each). CDR3 length: 14 residues. The ends were cut back, 0 bases at V and 5 bases at J, with 13 bases in the middle. Germline V gene lookup returns CDR1 SQVTM and CDR2 ANQGSEA. This CDR3 reads CSVEDTGAHETQYF. The CDR3 DNA is TGCAGCGTTGAAGATACGGGGGCCCATGAGACCCAGTACTTC.

This clonotype was seen at least ten times. V and J are TRBV7-3 and TRBJ2-6, with TRBD1 identical over 8 bases. There are 19 residues in the CDR3. V shed 5 bases and J 4 bases; nucleotides not matched to a gene: 16. In germline, CDR1 is SGHTA, CDR2 FQGTGA. CDR3 sequence: CASSEAQDRERFGANVLTF. CDR3 DNA: TGTGCCAGCAGCGAGGCCCAGGACAGGGAAAGGTTCGGGGCCAACGTCCTGACTTTC.

Worth noting for this clonotype: One end of the junction does not line up with germline, which may come from a read error. CDR3 nucleotide sequence: TGTGCCAGCAGCTACTGGACAGGGGTGGGAGAGACCCAGTACTTC. Translation gives CASSYWTGVGETQYF. The chain recombines TRBV6-2 or TRBV6-3 with TRBJ2-5, with 9 bases that match TRBD1. This CDR3 has 15 residues. The germline CDR1 and CDR2 sequences are MNHEY and SVGEGT.

This clonotype has a count of ten or more. The chain employs TRBV19 and TRBJ1-2, with 8 bases fitting TRBD1. Per the germline V gene, CDR1 is LNHDA and CDR2 is SQIVND (reference sequence). V lost 5 bases to trimming and J lost 5 bases; unmatched junction nucleotides: 10. The CDR3 is 15 amino acids. CDR3 amino acids: CASSVRGQVLYGYTF. CDR3 nucleotides: TGTGCCAGTAGTGTCCGGGGACAGGTCCTGTATGGCTACACCTTC.